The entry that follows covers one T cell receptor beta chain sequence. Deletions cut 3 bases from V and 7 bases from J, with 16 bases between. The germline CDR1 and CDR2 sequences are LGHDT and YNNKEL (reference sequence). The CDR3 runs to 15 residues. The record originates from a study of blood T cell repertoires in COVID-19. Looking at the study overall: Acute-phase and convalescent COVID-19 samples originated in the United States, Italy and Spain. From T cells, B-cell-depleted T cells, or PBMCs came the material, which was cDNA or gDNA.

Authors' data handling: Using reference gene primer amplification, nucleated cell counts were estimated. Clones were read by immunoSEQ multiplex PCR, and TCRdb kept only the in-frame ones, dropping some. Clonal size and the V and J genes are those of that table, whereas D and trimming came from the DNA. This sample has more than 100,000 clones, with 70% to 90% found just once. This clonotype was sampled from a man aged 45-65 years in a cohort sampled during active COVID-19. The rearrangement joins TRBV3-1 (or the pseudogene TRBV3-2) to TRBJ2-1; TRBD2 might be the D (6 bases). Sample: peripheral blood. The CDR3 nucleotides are TGTGCCAGCAGCCATTACGCGGGGATTGATAATGAGCAGTTCTTC. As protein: CASSHYAGIDNEQFF.